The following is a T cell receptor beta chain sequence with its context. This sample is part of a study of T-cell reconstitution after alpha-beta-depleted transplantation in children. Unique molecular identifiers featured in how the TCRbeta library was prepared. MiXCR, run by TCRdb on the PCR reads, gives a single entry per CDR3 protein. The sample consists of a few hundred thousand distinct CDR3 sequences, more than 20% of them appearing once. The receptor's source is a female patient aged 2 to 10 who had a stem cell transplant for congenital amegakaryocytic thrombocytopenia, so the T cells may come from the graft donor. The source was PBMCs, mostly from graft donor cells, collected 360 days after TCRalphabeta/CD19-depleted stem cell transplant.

The CDR3 bases are TGTGCCAGCAGGGTATCAGCGGGGGCCCCCGGAGATACGCAGTATTTT. It is translated as CASRVSAGAPGDTQYF. The rearrangement links TRBV12-3 or TRBV12-4 to TRBJ2-3; 8 positions agree with TRBD2. The CDR3 covers 16 residues. V shed 6 bases and J 5 bases; nucleotides not matched to a gene: 13.